The following is a T cell receptor (beta chain) sequence with its context. Germline CDR1 reads LNHDA; CDR2 reads SQIVND (reference sequence). This CDR3 has 18 amino acids. V lost 3 bases, J lost 10 bases, and 18 bases stayed unmatched. This record belongs to a study of blood T cell repertoires in COVID-19. In the authors' workflow: Using reference gene primer amplification, nucleated cell counts were estimated. TCRdb keeps only in-frame clones here, not all; method: immunoSEQ multiplex PCR. V and J calls and clone size are those listed in that table; D and trimming were worked out from the DNA. The table includes 200,000 to 250,000 clones, 88% detected once.

This sequence originates from a woman aged 55 to 70 with acute or convalescent COVID-19. The sample consisted of peripheral blood. This chain links TRBV19 with TRBJ2-2; 9 positions match TRBD2. The CDR3 sequence is CASSIGVASGTVRPELFF. CDR3 bases: TGTGCCAGTAGTATCGGCGTGGCTAGCGGGACGGTACGACCGGAGCTGTTTTTT.